Following are 10 T cell receptor beta chains from one sample sequenced in a study of cytomegalovirus exposure and HLA in healthy donors. PCR primers comprised 60 Vbeta and 13 Jbeta primers. Profiled with immunoSEQ multiplex PCR; TCRdb holds only in-frame clones, not every one. The repertoire holds 150,000 or so clones, 77% seen once, with under 2% in the top ten. What was sequenced was PBMCs. The receptors here all came from a woman in her twenties or thirties in good health and CMV-seronegative.

The rearrangement links TRBV19 to TRBJ2-1; the D gene is possibly TRBD1 (5 bases). Germline V gene lookup returns CDR1 LNHDA and CDR2 SQIVND (reference sequence). V lost 8 bases and J lost 0, with 26 bases in between. CDR3 length equals 19 residues. CDR3 sequence: CASSKTRPRGWNSYNEQFF. CDR3 nucleotide sequence: TGTGCCAGTTCTAAGACTCGGCCAAGGGGCTGGAACTCCTACAATGAGCAGTTCTTC.

This clone showed up just a few times. The chain uses TRBV7-9 and TRBJ1-1, with a possible D match to TRBD1 (6 bases). V was clipped by 5 bases and J by 1 base, with 8 bases between them. CDR1 and CDR2 from the germline V gene are SEHNR and FQNEAQ (reference sequence). The CDR3 length is 13 residues. This chain's CDR3 is CASSKTGNTEAFF. In DNA, the CDR3 is TGTGCCAGCAGCAAGACAGGGAACACTGAAGCTTTCTTT.

The chain couples TRBV30 to TRBJ2-2; perhaps TRBD2 as D (5 bases). Germline CDR1 and CDR2: GTSNPN and SVGIG (reference sequence). CDR3 length equals 13 residues. V was trimmed by 1 base and J by 6 bases, leaving 9 bases between them. The CDR3 nucleotides are TGTGCCTGGAGTGCGGGAAGGCCCGGGGAGCTGTTTTTT. This encodes CAWSAGRPGELFF. The whole variable domain, filled in from reference TRBV30 and TRBJ2-2, reads SQTIHQWPATLVQPVGSPLSLECTVEGTSNPNLYWYRQAAGRGLQLLFYSVGIGQISSEVPQNLSASRPQDRQFILSSKKLLLSDSGFYLCAWSAGRPGELFFGEGSRLTVL.

This clone has a single count. The rearrangement links TRBV5-1 to TRBJ2-2, with a weak D call TRBD1 (5 bases). The CDR3 is 18 amino acids. Trimming took off 0 bases at V and 0 bases at J, with 15 bases between the two ends. Germline CDR1 is SGHRS and CDR2 is YFSETQ. The CDR3 nucleotides read TGCGCCAGCAGCTTGGCGTTGGCGGCAGGGCCGAACACCGGGGAGCTGTTTTTT. It codes for CASSLALAAGPNTGELFF. The whole variable domain, filled in from reference TRBV5-1 and TRBJ2-2, reads KAGVTQTPRYLIKTRGQQVTLSCSPISGHRSVSWYQQTPGQGLQFLFEYFSETQRNKGNFPGRFSGRQFSNSRSEMNVSTLELGDSALYLCASSLALAAGPNTGELFFGEGSRLTVL.

The V gene is TRBV5-1, the J gene TRBJ2-1; 9 bases fit TRBD1. The CDR3 totals 19 residues. The ends lost 1 base at V and 6 bases at J; junction bases unmatched: 17. Germline-derived CDR1 and CDR2 are SGHRS and YFSETQ. The CDR3 DNA reads TGCGCCAGCAGCTTGTTCGCCCTGGCCCCGGGACAGGGCGTCAATGAGCAGTTCTTC. Translating gives CASSLFALAPGQGVNEQFF.

V usage is TRBV19 and J usage is TRBJ2-5; no clear D gene. The CDR3 is 12 residues long. The germline V and J ends were trimmed by 3 bases and 5 bases, with 7 bases remaining between them. Germline CDR1 LNHDA, CDR2 SQIVND (reference sequence). This chain's CDR3 is CASSMSLETQYF. The DNA for the CDR3 is TGTGCCAGTAGTATGTCTTTGGAGACCCAGTACTTC.

The chain uses TRBV28 and TRBJ2-2, with 8 nucleotides matching TRBD1. Germline trimming cut 4 bases from V and 1 base from J; bases unmatched to any gene: 8. The CDR3 has 17 amino acids. Germline CDR1 MDHEN, CDR2 SYDVKM. CDR3 DNA sequence: TGTGCCAGCAGTTCAGCCCCCGGGACAGGGAACACCGGGGAGCTGTTTTTT. It specifies CASSSAPGTGNTGELFF.

V gene TRBV6-1 combines with J gene TRBJ1-1; 10 positions agree with TRBD1. This CDR3 is 14 amino acids long. The V gene's germline CDR1 is MNHNS and CDR2 SASEGT. V lost 5 bases to trimming and J lost 2 bases; unmatched junction nucleotides: 2. CDR3 residues: CASSRTGGNTEAFF. CDR3 nucleotide sequence: TGTGCCAGCAGTCGGACAGGGGGTAACACTGAAGCTTTCTTT.

V gene TRBV5-1 combines with J gene TRBJ1-2; TRBD1 matches 8 bases. The CDR3 consists of 16 residues. V shed 0 bases, J shed 1 base, and the junction held 5 bases outside the gene matches. Germline V gives CDR1 SGHRS, CDR2 YFSETQ. CDR3 sequence (DNA): TGCGCCAGCAGCTTGGGGGCAGGGGGCCTTAACTATGGCTACACCTTC. This encodes CASSLGAGGLNYGYTF.

The chain couples TRBV18 to TRBJ1-1; 9 nucleotides line up with TRBD1. V lost 3 bases to trimming and J lost 7 bases; unmatched junction nucleotides: 12. This CDR3 is built from 16 residues. CDR1 and CDR2 from the germline V gene are KGHSH and LQKENI. CDR3 DNA sequence: TGTGCCAGCTCACCGAACGGACAGGGGCCGGCGGGTGAAGCTTTCTTT. Amino acid sequence: CASSPNGQGPAGEAFF.